The rows below give T cell receptor beta chains drawn from one sample of a study of CD8+ T cells in alopecia areata. Sequencing was performed with immunoSEQ multiplex PCR; in TCRdb, only in-frame clones are kept and a portion is missing. The table lists some 190,000 clones, roughly 60% of them singletons. Sequenced material: CD4+ T cells sorted from blood, taken at week 24, from a patient treated with tofacitinib. These TCRs come from a human donor with alopecia areata. The CDR3 runs from the conserved cysteine through the conserved F or W.

CDR3,V,J
CASSITGGMEQYF,TRBV19,TRBJ2-7
CASSLNRQILNEKLFF,TRBV4-3,TRBJ1-4
CASSLETENIQYF,TRBV7-2,TRBJ2-4
CASSPSGNTEAFF,TRBV19,TRBJ1-1
CASSVGQGKEHEQYF,TRBV9,TRBJ2-7
CAITDYSGVGSGANVLTF,TRBV10-3,TRBJ2-6
CASSSQETQYF,TRBV19,TRBJ2-5
CASSAGRSYEQYF,TRBV7-8,TRBJ2-7
CASSIGRGLVETQYF,TRBV19,TRBJ2-5
CASSPGGSEEKLFF,TRBV5-1,TRBJ1-4
CASSQLAYSELFF,TRBV7-2,TRBJ2-2
CASSKDRASTITDTQYF,TRBV5-4,TRBJ2-3
CASSPDRDNIQYF,TRBV4-2,TRBJ2-4
CASSYNTLGSGELFF,TRBV7-3,TRBJ2-2
CASSRLADPRGTQYF,TRBV6-5,TRBJ2-5
CASSESLLVDREQFF,TRBV25-1,TRBJ2-1
CASRYVQGASYGYTF,TRBV5-6,TRBJ1-2
CASPQVYRAASTDTQYF,TRBV18,TRBJ2-3
CASSQDSGSLYEQYF,TRBV4-3,TRBJ2-7
CASSGLGQGSKQYF,TRBV25-1,TRBJ2-7
CAWSADGDQPQHF,TRBV30,TRBJ1-5
CSVATGQETQYF,TRBV29-1,TRBJ2-5
CAWTQGSGGANYEQYF,TRBV30,TRBJ2-7
CASSGSGANVLTF,TRBV6-1,TRBJ2-6
CASSLRIFSTDTQYF,TRBV5-4,TRBJ2-3
CASSPQPTGGNTEAFF,TRBV5-1,TRBJ1-1
CSSRLTGSNQPQHF,TRBV6-6,TRBJ1-5
CAGGGQGVYGYTF,TRBV30,TRBJ1-2
CASSDTITGDWGTEAFF,TRBV16,TRBJ1-1
CASSQGQEQYF,TRBV6-5,TRBJ2-7
CASSLASTPPDNEQFF,TRBV7-3,TRBJ2-1
CASSLGEHRGELFF,TRBV4-3,TRBJ2-2
CASSLGPGTASYEQYF,TRBV5-1,TRBJ2-7
CSVAHNTEAFF,TRBV29-1,TRBJ1-1
CASSLYLDTGELFF,TRBV7-9,TRBJ2-2
CSVTGGYF,TRBV29-1,TRBJ2-3
CASSQSLGRNTEAFF,TRBV14,TRBJ1-1
CASSDSYNEQFF,TRBV2,TRBJ2-1
CASGGQGLSEAFF,TRBV25-1,TRBJ1-1
CASSLVASGGTVSRYEQYF,TRBV7-8,TRBJ2-7
CAWSRQGNQPQHF,TRBV30,TRBJ1-5
CASRGPGVTDTQYF,TRBV27,TRBJ2-3
CASRDTLGGVQYF,TRBV6-1,TRBJ2-3
CASTGTPRNSPLHF,TRBV6-1,TRBJ1-6
CASSLDRAPLFF,TRBV5-1,TRBJ2-2
CASSLFGSGPRGDTQYF,TRBV27,TRBJ2-3
CAWSVGGYGYTF,TRBV30,TRBJ1-2
CASSEDHLTGAVYNEQFF,TRBV6-1,TRBJ2-1
CASSRTGTVNEQFF,TRBV14,TRBJ2-1
CASSFQGADTQYF,TRBV7-2,TRBJ2-3
CAWSESEQFF,TRBV30,TRBJ2-1
CASSKGQGPSQETQYF,TRBV5-1,TRBJ2-5
CATSARCLITHGYTF,TRBV23-1,TRBJ1-2
CAISEYGTAGAFF,TRBV10-3,TRBJ1-1
CAISEGRTVLAKNIQYF,TRBV6-4,TRBJ2-4
CASSSSLMNTEAFF,TRBV27,TRBJ1-1
CAWSPGLAGENEQYF,TRBV30,TRBJ2-7
CASSQELVRGYEQYF,TRBV4-3,TRBJ2-7
CASSDLTGLLFF,TRBV6-4,TRBJ2-2
CAWSRKQGEAFF,TRBV30,TRBJ1-1